These 29 T cell receptor beta chains were all obtained from the same sample, sequenced in a study of cytotoxic CD8 clonotypes in ibrutinib-treated CLL. Libraries were prepared by immunoSEQ multiplex PCR; TCRdb keeps only in-frame clonotypes and omits some of them. The sample lists about 200,000 clones, roughly 72% occurring once. This material consisted of PBMCs, taken after 24 months of ibrutinib treatment. These receptor sequences come from a human donor with chronic lymphocytic leukemia.

The V gene is TRBV7-8, the J gene TRBJ2-1; D is unresolved. The CDR3 covers 16 residues. The germline V gene encodes CDR1 SGHVS and CDR2 FQNEAQ. V was shortened by 1 base and J by 0 bases, with 10 bases between the two germline ends. CDR3 residues: CASSLVGQRSYNEQFF. The CDR3, as DNA: TGTGCCAGCAGCTTAGTCGGTCAACGCTCCTACAATGAGCAGTTCTTC.

The chain joins TRBV30 to TRBJ1-5; D remains ambiguous. The germline V gene has CDR1 GTSNPN and CDR2 SVGIG (reference sequence). The germline V and J ends were trimmed by 2 bases and 1 base, with 6 bases remaining between them. CDR3 size: 13 residues. The CDR3 nucleotides are TGTGCCTGGAGTATCGGCAGCAATCAGCCCCAGCATTTT. Amino acids: CAWSIGSNQPQHF.

Only one count was recorded for this clone. CDR3: CASSPPGTSGINEQFF. The CDR3 nucleotides read TGTGCCAGCAGTCCCCCCGGGACTAGCGGGATCAATGAGCAGTTCTTC. The rearrangement links TRBV9 to TRBJ2-1; TRBD2 agrees at 13 bases. The V gene end was trimmed by 5 bases and the J gene end by 6 bases; junction bases not matched to a gene: 8. CDR3 length: 16 amino acids. Germline V CDR1 and CDR2: SGDLS, YYNGEE.

The table lists this clone with a few counts. V usage is TRBV10-3 and J usage is TRBJ2-7; TRBD2 aligns across 9 bases. The germline V gene encodes CDR1 ENHRY and CDR2 SYGVKD. CDR3 size: 15 residues. V lost 4 bases and J lost 5; bases outside the gene matches: 9. The DNA of the CDR3 is TGTGCCATCAGTGTAGGTAGCGGGAGTGGAAACGAGCAGTACTTC. Translation: CAISVGSGSGNEQYF.

The rearrangement joins TRBV6-1 to TRBJ1-3; D call uncertain. CDR1 and CDR2 from the germline V gene are MNHNS and SASEGT. The CDR3 contains 18 residues. The germline V and J ends were trimmed by 4 bases and 1 base, with 20 bases remaining between them. CDR3 sequence reads: CASSGTVGQFGSGNTIYF. CDR3 bases: TGTGCCAGCAGTGGGACCGTAGGTCAGTTCGGGTCTGGAAACACCATATATTTT.

This rearrangement joins TRBV19 to TRBJ2-3; D unclear. Germline V CDR1 and CDR2: LNHDA, SQIVND (reference sequence). The CDR3 consists of 15 residues. Trimming took off 5 bases at V and 4 bases at J, with 16 bases between the two ends. The CDR3 spells CASSHTASTADTQYF. The CDR3 DNA is TGTGCCAGTAGTCACACCGCTTCGACGGCAGATACGCAGTATTTT.

V usage is TRBV27 and J usage is TRBJ2-3; tentative D call: TRBD2 (6 bases). Trimming took 6 bases from V and 2 from J, leaving 15 bases between them. The CDR3 extends over 15 amino acids. Germline values: CDR1 MNHEY, CDR2 SMNVEV (reference sequence). CDR3 nucleotides: TGTGCCAGCAGACGTTCTACGGGAGCCACAGATACGCAGTATTTT. Translating gives CASRRSTGATDTQYF.

The gene calls are TRBV30 and TRBJ2-7, with D perhaps matching TRBD1 or TRBD2 (6 bases each). Germline V CDR1 and CDR2: GTSNPN, SVGIG (reference sequence). The length of the CDR3 is 13 residues. V was cut by 2 bases and J by 6 bases, with 14 bases left in between. The CDR3 nucleotides read TGTGCCTGGAGTATTGGGGGGCCGGGCGAGCAGTACTTC. Residues: CAWSIGGPGEQYF.

The CDR3 nucleotides read TGTGCCAGCAGCGCGTACCGGGACTCCTACGAGCAGTACTTC. Protein: CASSAYRDSYEQYF. This sequence joins TRBV11-3 and TRBJ2-7; a weak D match, TRBD2 (5 bases). The V end lost 5 bases, the J end lost 0 bases, and 11 bases lay between the germline ends. The CDR3 is made up of 14 amino acids. Germline V gene lookup returns CDR1 SGHNT and CDR2 YENEEA.

This chain connects TRBV19 to TRBJ2-2; possible D gene TRBD2, 5 bases. The CDR3 has 13 residues. Germline values: CDR1 LNHDA, CDR2 SQIVND (reference sequence). Trimming removed 8 bases at V and 1 base at J, with 8 bases between. For the CDR3, the DNA is TGTGCCAGTGGGAGTAAGAACACCGGGGAGCTGTTTTTT. Protein sequence: CASGSKNTGELFF.

This clone was observed a single time. The rearrangement uses TRBV20-1 and TRBJ2-5; D is ambiguous. The germline CDR1 and CDR2 sequences are DFQATT and SNEGSKA (reference sequence). V was clipped by 6 bases and J by 5 bases, with 10 bases between them. CDR3 length: 11 residues. CDR3 residues: CSASLLETQYF. The CDR3 region has the DNA TGCAGTGCCAGTCTTTTGGAGACCCAGTACTTC.

V usage is TRBV7-9 and J usage is TRBJ1-3; a weak D match, TRBD1 (5 bases). Germline assignment: CDR1 SEHNR and CDR2 FQNEAQ (reference sequence). The CDR3 is made up of 12 amino acids. With 5 bases removed from V and 9 bases from J, the gap between germline ends came to 11 bases. The CDR3 DNA follows: TGTGCCAGCAGCCCACCGGGGGGCACCATATATTTT. This codes for CASSPPGGTIYF. The variable domain in full, completed from reference TRBV7-9 and TRBJ1-3, reads DTGVSQNPRHKITKRGQNVTFRCDPISEHNRLYWYRQTLGQGPEFLTYFQNEAQLEKSRLLSDRFSAERPKGSFSTLEIQRTEQGDSAMYLCASSPPGGTIYFGEGSWLTVV.

This chain joins TRBV2 and TRBJ1-2; no reliable D call. The germline gives CDR1 SNHLY, CDR2 FYNNEI. Trimming left V 4 bases short and J 0 bases short, with 9 bases between. This CDR3 comprises 14 residues. For the CDR3, the DNA is TGTGCCAGCAGTGTTGGGGTTACTAACTATGGCTACACCTTC. It translates to CASSVGVTNYGYTF.

The J gene is TRBJ1-2, the V gene TRBV2; tentatively, D is TRBD1 (6 bases). The CDR3 loop spans 14 amino acids. V lost 6 bases and J lost 4, with 15 bases in between. Germline V gives CDR1 SNHLY, CDR2 FYNNEI. DNA of the CDR3: TGTGCCAGCAGGGGGGAAGGGGGAGGCTATGGCTACACCTTC. Translated: CASRGEGGGYGYTF.

The rearrangement links TRBV5-5 to TRBJ2-1, with D unresolved. Trimming shortened V by 3 bases and J by 2 bases, and 12 bases separated the two germline ends. There are 15 residues in the CDR3. CDR1 and CDR2 (germline): SGHKS, YYEKEE (reference sequence). For the CDR3, the DNA is TGTGCCAGCAGCTCGCTTCCGAGCCCCTACAATGAGCAGTTCTTC. Its protein is CASSSLPSPYNEQFF.

The V call is TRBV27, the J call TRBJ2-5; 7 nucleotides agree with TRBD1. Germline V gene data show CDR1 as MNHEY and CDR2 as SMNVEV (reference sequence). The length of the CDR3 is 15 residues. The junction had 7 bases not matched to a gene; V was cut back by 4 bases and J by 2 bases. CDR3 amino acids: CASSSTTGLQETQYF. In DNA form, the CDR3 reads TGTGCCAGCAGTTCAACGACAGGGTTACAAGAGACCCAGTACTTC.

The CDR3 here is CAWRLAGLADTQYF. In DNA form, the CDR3 reads TGTGCCTGGAGACTAGCGGGATTAGCAGATACGCAGTATTTT. The rearrangement joins TRBV30 to TRBJ2-3; 10 bases fit TRBD2. The CDR3 totals 14 residues. Germline lookup yields CDR1 GTSNPN and CDR2 SVGIG (reference sequence). J was trimmed by 4 bases and V by 3 bases; bases with no gene match: 4.

The V and J genes are TRBV4-2 and TRBJ2-5, with D uncertain. Germline CDR1 reads LGHNA; CDR2 reads YNFKEQ. This CDR3 has 15 residues. The V gene lost 0 bases and the J gene lost 5 bases, with 13 bases spanning the gap. CDR3 DNA: TGTGCCAGCAGCCAAGAGGGCAGGCTCTGGGAGACCCAGTACTTC. Protein sequence: CASSQEGRLWETQYF.

The chain uses TRBV4-2 and TRBJ1-5; D is undetermined. V lost 3 bases and J 0 bases, leaving 27 bases between the germline ends. The germline gives CDR1 LGHNA, CDR2 YNFKEQ. CDR3 length equals 21 residues. The CDR3 nucleotides are TGTGCCAGCAGCCAGAAACCTTCTGGAGACAAGATCGAGGATAGCAATCAGCCCCAGCATTTT. It codes for CASSQKPSGDKIEDSNQPQHF.

The gene calls are TRBV5-4 and TRBJ1-3; a possible D gene is TRBD1 (6 bases). Trimming pared 4 bases from V and 0 bases from J, leaving 14 bases between. The CDR3 is 16 residues long. From germline, CDR1 is SGHNT and CDR2 YYREEE (reference sequence). CDR3: CASSHDGGSSGNTIYF. The CDR3, as DNA: TGTGCCAGCAGCCACGATGGGGGCAGCTCTGGAAACACCATATATTTT.

The chain has TRBV7-8 and TRBJ2-2; the D gene is possibly TRBD2 (5 bases). V lost 5 bases to trimming and J lost 1 base, with 17 bases between them. Germline V gives CDR1 SGHVS, CDR2 FQNEAQ. This CDR3 has 17 residues. CDR3 DNA sequence: TGTGCCAGCAGCGGACTCGCGGGCCCTCAGAACACCGGGGAGCTGTTTTTT. Translating it yields CASSGLAGPQNTGELFF. Variable domain in full (rest from reference TRBV7-8 and TRBJ2-2): GAGVSQSPRYKVAKRGQDVALRCDPISGHVSLFWYQQALGQGPEFLTYFQNEAQLDKSGLPSDRFFAERPEGSVSTLKIQRTQQEDSAVYLCASSGLAGPQNTGELFFGEGSRLTVL.

The V and J genes are TRBV6-4 and TRBJ2-3; D possibly corresponds to TRBD1 (5 bases). Germline V gene sequence: CDR1 MRHNA, CDR2 SNTAGT. The germline V and J ends were trimmed by 3 bases and 6 bases, with 10 bases remaining between them. This CDR3 is built from 13 residues. The CDR3 spells CASSDQGWDTQYF. The CDR3 coding sequence is TGTGCCAGCAGTGATCAGGGTTGGGATACGCAGTATTTT.

V and J are TRBV25-1 and TRBJ2-7; either TRBD1 or TRBD2 may supply D (5 bases each). The germline V and J ends were trimmed by 4 bases and 1 base, with 14 bases remaining between them. The CDR3 is made up of 15 amino acids. Germline V CDR1 and CDR2: MGHDK, SYGVNS. In nucleotides, the CDR3 is TGTGCCAGCAGTGGGGACGGGCGTTCGTCCTACGAGCAGTACTTC. Protein: CASSGDGRSSYEQYF.

V is TRBV6-5 and J is TRBJ1-2; no definite D call. The CDR3 has 14 amino acids. The V gene's germline CDR1 is MNHEY and CDR2 SVGAGI. V lost 3 bases and J lost 0, with 8 bases in between. The CDR3 DNA follows: TGTGCCAGCAGTTATCACCCTTCTAACTATGGCTACACCTTC. Protein: CASSYHPSNYGYTF.

This sequence joins TRBV19 and TRBJ2-5; TRBD1 is a possible D gene (6 bases). The CDR3 runs to 14 residues. The germline V gene encodes CDR1 LNHDA and CDR2 SQIVND (reference sequence). The V gene lost 10 bases and the J gene lost 0 bases, with 15 bases spanning the gap. CDR3 protein: CANPERGYQETQYF. As DNA, the CDR3 is TGTGCCAACCCGGAGAGGGGGTACCAAGAGACCCAGTACTTC.

V is TRBV5-1 and J is TRBJ2-7; 7 bases map to TRBD1. Germline V gives CDR1 SGHRS, CDR2 YFSETQ. The V gene end was trimmed by 0 bases and the J gene end by 4 bases; junction bases not matched to a gene: 10. The CDR3 is made up of 16 amino acids. CDR3 amino acids: CASSLVSGRGFYEQYF. The DNA for the CDR3 is TGCGCCAGCAGCTTGGTTTCCGGCAGGGGGTTTTACGAGCAGTACTTC.

The chain is built from TRBV7-2 and TRBJ2-1; 11 bases are shared with TRBD2. The CDR3 extends over 17 amino acids. Per germline, CDR1 SGHTA and CDR2 FQGNSA. Unmatched junction bases numbered 7, after V lost 5 bases and J lost 1 base. Here the CDR3 DNA reads TGTGCCAGCAGCCAACGACTAGCGGGATTGTCCTACAATGAGCAGTTCTTC. This codes for CASSQRLAGLSYNEQFF.

Comment on this clone: In the same sample, other DNA sequences code for this CDR3. V usage is TRBV28 and J usage is TRBJ2-7, with D unresolved. The CDR3 has 12 amino acids. V lost 7 bases, J lost 1 base, and 8 bases lay in between. CDR1 MDHEN and CDR2 SYDVKM come from the germline V gene. CDR3 DNA sequence: TGTGCCAGCACCACCGGATCCTACGAGCAGTACTTC. It codes for CASTTGSYEQYF.

This chain joins TRBV2 and TRBJ2-7; 12 bases map to TRBD2. The V and J ends lost 2 bases and 7 bases, in that order; junction bases with no gene match: 9. This CDR3 comprises 16 residues. Germline loops: CDR1 SNHLY, CDR2 FYNNEI. In nucleotides, the CDR3 is TGTGCCAGCAGTGAACCGACTAGCGGGAGTTCATGGGAGCAGTACTTC. Translation gives CASSEPTSGSSWEQYF.